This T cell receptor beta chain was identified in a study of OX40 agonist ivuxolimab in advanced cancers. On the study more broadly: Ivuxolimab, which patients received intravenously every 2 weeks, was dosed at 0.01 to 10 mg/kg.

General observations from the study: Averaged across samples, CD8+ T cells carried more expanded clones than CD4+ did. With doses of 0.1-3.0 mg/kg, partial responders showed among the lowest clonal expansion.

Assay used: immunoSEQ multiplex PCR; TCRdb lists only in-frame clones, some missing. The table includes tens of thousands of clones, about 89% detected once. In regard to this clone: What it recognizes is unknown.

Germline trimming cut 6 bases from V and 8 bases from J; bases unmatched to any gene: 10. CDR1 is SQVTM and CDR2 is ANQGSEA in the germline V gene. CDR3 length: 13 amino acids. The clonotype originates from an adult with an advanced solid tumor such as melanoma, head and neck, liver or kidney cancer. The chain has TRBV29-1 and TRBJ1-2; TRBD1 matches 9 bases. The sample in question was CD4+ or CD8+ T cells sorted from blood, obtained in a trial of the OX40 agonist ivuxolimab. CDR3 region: CSVTVQGAEGYTF. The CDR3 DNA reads TGCAGCGTAACCGTACAGGGGGCGGAAGGCTACACCTTC.